Below are 8 T cell receptor beta chains sequenced from a single sample in a study of shared clonotypes between healthy human individuals. Some clones are missing from TCRdb's copy, which holds only in-frame ones; the method was immunoSEQ multiplex PCR. The sample has about 2.3 million clones, 85% to 95% seen once; the top ten hold 0.37%. Material: naive CD4+ T cells from PBMCs. The subset was: CD45RA+ positively selected. The receptors originated from a man between 18 and 29 years old in good health. Some clones in this sample may be carry-over from other donors' samples.

This clone occurred once. J is TRBJ2-5 and V is TRBV2; 8 bases match TRBD2. The V and J ends lost 7 bases and 1 base, in that order; junction bases with no gene match: 8. This CDR3 has 15 residues. The germline CDR1 and CDR2 sequences are SNHLY and FYNNEI. The CDR3 region has the DNA TGTGCCAGCAAATACGGGGGGGCAGGCCAAGAGACCCAGTACTTC. Its protein is CASKYGGAGQETQYF.

The chain combines TRBV7-3 with TRBJ2-7; D may be TRBD2 (6 bases). The CDR3 loop spans 15 amino acids. The ends were cut back, 5 bases at V and 7 bases at J, with 21 bases in the middle. Germline loops: CDR1 SGHTA, CDR2 FQGTGA. CDR3 region: CASSRTPTPAGEQYF. In DNA form, the CDR3 reads TGTGCCAGCAGCCGGACTCCCACCCCTGCGGGGGAGCAGTACTTC.

This clone appeared a single time. The rearrangement links TRBV5-5 to TRBJ2-2, with D maybe TRBD2 (5 bases). Germline assignment: CDR1 SGHKS and CDR2 YYEKEE (reference sequence). Trimming left V 4 bases short and J 0 bases short, with 7 bases between. The CDR3 runs 14 residues. Written as DNA, the CDR3 is TGTGCCAGCAGCCGGACTCCGAACACCGGGGAGCTGTTTTTT. This encodes CASSRTPNTGELFF.

The rearrangement links TRBV27 to TRBJ1-2, with a weak D call TRBD1 (5 bases). V shed 3 bases and J shed 3 bases, with 11 bases lying between them. CDR1 is MNHEY and CDR2 is SMNVEV in the germline V gene (reference sequence). The CDR3 is 14 amino acids. CDR3 protein: CASSFPRGDYGYTF. Here the CDR3 DNA reads TGTGCCAGCAGTTTTCCGCGGGGGGACTATGGCTACACCTTC.

The chain combines TRBV27 with TRBJ1-2, with 10 bases aligning to TRBD1. Per the germline V gene, CDR1 is MNHEY and CDR2 is SMNVEV (reference sequence). The CDR3 length is 15 residues. The J segment lost 7 bases and the V segment lost 4 bases, leaving 9 bases of the junction unmatched. The CDR3 sequence: CASSSFRDRGRGYTF. CDR3 DNA sequence: TGTGCCAGCAGTTCGTTCCGGGACAGGGGTCGTGGCTACACCTTC.

The genes are TRBV7-9 and TRBJ2-4; D may correspond to TRBD1 or TRBD2 (5 bases each). Trimming removed 5 bases from V and 6 bases from J, with 20 bases in between. The CDR3 has 16 amino acids. Germline assignment: CDR1 SEHNR and CDR2 FQNEAQ (reference sequence). Here the CDR3 DNA reads TGTGCCAGCAGCCTCCTTGGGGGTTTTGGAGGAAACATTCAGTACTTC. Its protein product is CASSLLGGFGGNIQYF.

The chain carries TRBV5-6 and TRBJ2-3; 14 bases map to TRBD2. Looked up from germline, CDR1 is SGHDT and CDR2 is YYEEEE. Trimming at V came to 6 bases and at J to 3 bases, leaving 6 bases not matched to a gene. CDR3 length: 16 residues. Here the CDR3 reads CASTQTSGRETDTQYF. The CDR3 nucleotides are TGTGCCAGCACCCAGACTAGCGGGAGGGAGACAGATACGCAGTATTTT. Variable domain in full (rest from reference TRBV5-6 and TRBJ2-3): DAGVTQSPTHLIKTRGQQVTLRCSPKSGHDTVSWYQQALGQGPQFIFQYYEEEERQRGNFPDRFSGHQFPNYSSELNVNALLLGDSALYLCASTQTSGRETDTQYFGPGTRLTVL.

This clone occurred a few times. The chain combines TRBV6-5 with TRBJ1-1; perhaps TRBD1 as D (6 bases). This CDR3 is 13 amino acids long. Per germline, CDR1 MNHEY and CDR2 SVGAGI. Trimming cost V 5 bases and J 7 bases, with 14 bases left between them. CDR3 sequence (DNA): TGTGCCAGCAGTAACCACAGGGCCCGTGAAGCTTTCTTT. As protein: CASSNHRAREAFF.